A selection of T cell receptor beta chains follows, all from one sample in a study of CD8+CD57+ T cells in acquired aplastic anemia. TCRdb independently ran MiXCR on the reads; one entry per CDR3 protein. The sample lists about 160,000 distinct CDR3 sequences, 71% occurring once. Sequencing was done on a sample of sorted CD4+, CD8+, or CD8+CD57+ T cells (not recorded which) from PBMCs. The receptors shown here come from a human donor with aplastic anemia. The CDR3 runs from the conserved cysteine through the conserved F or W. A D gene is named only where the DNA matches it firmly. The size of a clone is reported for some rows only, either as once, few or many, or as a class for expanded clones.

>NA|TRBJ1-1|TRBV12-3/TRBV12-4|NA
TGTGCCATCAGCGCAAGCGCCGGGACGAACACTGAAGCTTTCTTT
CAISASAGTNTEAFF
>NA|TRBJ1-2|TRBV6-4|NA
TGTGCCAGCAGCATCGACGGCTCGGGGGGAGGCTACACCTTC
CASSIDGSGGGYTF
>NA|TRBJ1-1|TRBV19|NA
TGTGCCAGTAGTATGTCTAGGAACACTGAAGCTTTCTTT
CASSMSRNTEAFF
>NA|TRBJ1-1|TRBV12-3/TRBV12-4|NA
TGTGCCAGCAGTTTTGCACCGCCCGGCACTGAAGCTTTCTTT
CASSFAPPGTEAFF
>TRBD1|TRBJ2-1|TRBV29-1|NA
TGCAGCGTTGAAGGCCCGGGACAGGTCCTTGAGCAGTTCTTC
CSVEGPGQVLEQFF
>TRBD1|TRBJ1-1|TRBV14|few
TGTGCCAGCAGCCAAGGGACTGGGACAGGCGAAGCTTTCTTT
CASSQGTGTGEAFF
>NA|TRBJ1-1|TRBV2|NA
TGTGCCAGCAGGCTACAGGGGAACACTGAAGCTTTCTTT
CASRLQGNTEAFF
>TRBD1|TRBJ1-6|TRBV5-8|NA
TGTGCCAGCAGCCTAAGGGACAGGGGCATGTATAATTCACCCCTCCACTTT
CASSLRDRGMYNSPLHF
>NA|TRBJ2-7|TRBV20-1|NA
TGCAGTGCTCACCCAGCCAGTCCCTACGAGCAGTACTTC
CSAHPASPYEQYF
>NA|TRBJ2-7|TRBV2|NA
TGTGCCAGCAGTGATTGGCACTCATACGAGCAGTACTTC
CASSDWHSYEQYF
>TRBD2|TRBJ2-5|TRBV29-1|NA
TGCAGCGTTGAAGGGACTAGCGGAGGAGTAGAGACCCAGTACTTC
CSVEGTSGGVETQYF
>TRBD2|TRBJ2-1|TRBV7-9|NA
TGTGCCAGCAGCTTAACGGGAGGTTGGAATGAGCAGTTCTTC
CASSLTGGWNEQFF
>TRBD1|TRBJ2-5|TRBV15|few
TGTGCCACCAGCGGACAGGGAGAGACCCAGTACTTC
CATSGQGETQYF
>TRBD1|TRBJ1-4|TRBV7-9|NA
TGTGCCAGCAGCTTAGTGGAACAGGGGGATGAAAAACTGTTTTTT
CASSLVEQGDEKLFF